The clone carrying this T cell receptor beta chain was detected only a few times. The source of the sample is a study of STAT5B mutations in CD4+ large granular lymphocyte leukemia. Only in-frame clones appear in the TCRdb table, and some are missing; sequencing was by immunoSEQ multiplex PCR. The table has about 35,000 clones, 68% seen once. Buffy coats from healthy blood donors served as controls. Sequenced sample: CD4+ T cells from blood buffy coats. The sequence was collected from a human donor in good health.

The CDR3 nucleotides are TGCGCCAGCAGCCAAGTACAGGGCACAGATACGCAGTATTTT. Amino acids: CASSQVQGTDTQYF. The genes are TRBV4-1 and TRBJ2-3, with D perhaps TRBD1 (5 bases). The CDR3 has 14 residues. V was clipped by 1 base and J by 1 base, with 6 bases between them. CDR1 is MGHRA, CDR2 YSYEKL, per germline.